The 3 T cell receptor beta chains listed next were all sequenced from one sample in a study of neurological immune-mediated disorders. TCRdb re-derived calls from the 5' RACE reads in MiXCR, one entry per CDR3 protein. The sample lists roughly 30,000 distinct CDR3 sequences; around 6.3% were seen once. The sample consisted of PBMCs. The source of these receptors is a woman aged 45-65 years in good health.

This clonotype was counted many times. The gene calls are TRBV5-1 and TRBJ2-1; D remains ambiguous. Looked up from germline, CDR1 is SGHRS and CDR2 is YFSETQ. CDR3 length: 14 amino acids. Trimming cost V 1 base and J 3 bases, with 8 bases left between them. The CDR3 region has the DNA TGCGCCAGCAGCTTGAGTCAACTCTACAATGAGCAGTTCTTC. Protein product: CASSLSQLYNEQFF.

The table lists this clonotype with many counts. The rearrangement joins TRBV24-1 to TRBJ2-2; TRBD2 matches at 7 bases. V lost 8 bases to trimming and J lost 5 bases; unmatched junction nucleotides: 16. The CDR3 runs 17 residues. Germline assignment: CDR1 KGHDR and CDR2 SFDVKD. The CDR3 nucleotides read TGTGCCACCACCTCATCTAGTCGATCCGGGGGGACCGGGGAGCTGTTTTTT. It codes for CATTSSSRSGGTGELFF.

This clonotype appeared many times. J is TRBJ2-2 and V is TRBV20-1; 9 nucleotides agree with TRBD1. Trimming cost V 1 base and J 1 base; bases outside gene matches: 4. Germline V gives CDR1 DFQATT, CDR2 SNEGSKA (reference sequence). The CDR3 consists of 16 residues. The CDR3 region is CSARVDRGRNTGELFF. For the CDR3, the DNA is TGCAGTGCTAGAGTCGACAGGGGGAGGAACACCGGGGAGCTGTTTTTT.